Following are 21 T cell receptor beta chains from one sample sequenced in a study of OX40 agonist ivuxolimab in advanced cancers. The repertoire was sequenced with immunoSEQ multiplex PCR; TCRdb's copy has only in-frame clones and lacks some. The sample contains around 94,000 clones, around 91% of which appear only once. Here the sequenced sample was CD4+ or CD8+ T cells sorted from blood, taken in a trial of the OX40 agonist ivuxolimab. These receptors came from an adult with an advanced solid tumor such as melanoma, head and neck, liver or kidney cancer.

J is TRBJ1-1 and V is TRBV14; 9 bases match TRBD1. CDR1 is SGHDN and CDR2 is FVKESK in the germline V gene. The CDR3 has 16 residues. Germline trimming cut 4 bases from V and 4 bases from J; bases unmatched to any gene: 10. Here the CDR3 DNA reads TGTGCCAGCAGCCTCCTAGGGAGGGACAGGGCCACTGAAGCTTTCTTT. Translated, it gives CASSLLGRDRATEAFF.

This chain uses TRBV9 with TRBJ2-7; 10 bases align to TRBD2. With V trimmed by 0 bases and J by 5 bases, 11 bases remained unmatched. Germline-derived CDR1 and CDR2 are SGDLS and YYNGEE. CDR3 length: 17 amino acids. Here the CDR3 reads CASSVGASGSAVHEQYF. For the CDR3, the DNA is TGTGCCAGCAGCGTAGGAGCTAGCGGGAGTGCGGTTCACGAGCAGTACTTC.

The V gene is TRBV5-4, the J gene TRBJ2-3; D possibly uses TRBD1 or TRBD2 (5 bases each). Germline values: CDR1 SGHNT, CDR2 YYREEE (reference sequence). V lost 0 bases, J lost 4 bases, and 15 bases lay in between. The CDR3 loop spans 16 amino acids. The CDR3 bases are TGTGCCAGCAGCTTGGTTGGGGCTAGCTCAGCAGATACGCAGTATTTT. This sequence encodes CASSLVGASSADTQYF.

CDR3 sequence (DNA): TGCAGCGTTGCGTTGGGAGCTGGCTACACCTTC. This codes for CSVALGAGYTF. This chain links TRBV29-1 with TRBJ1-2, with D hard to call. The CDR3 spans 11 residues. The germline gives CDR1 SQVTM, CDR2 ANQGSEA. The V gene lost 4 bases and the J gene lost 7 bases, with 10 bases spanning the gap.

CDR3 loop: CASSQQGTGNTIYF. As DNA, the CDR3 is TGTGCCAGCAGCCAACAGGGAACTGGAAACACCATATATTTT. J is TRBJ1-3 and V is TRBV7-2, with D perhaps matching TRBD1 (6 bases). Germline lookup yields CDR1 SGHTA and CDR2 FQGNSA. V dropped 5 bases and J dropped 2 bases, with 10 bases sitting between them. The CDR3 is 14 residues long.

In the case of this clone: Additional DNA sequences in this sample encode the identical CDR3. The gene calls are TRBV18 and TRBJ2-1; 9 bases are shared with TRBD2. The CDR3 contains 15 residues. After removal of 3 bases from V and 3 bases from J, the junction contained 3 bases not matched to a gene. CDR1 and CDR2 from the germline V gene are KGHSH and LQKENI. CDR3 protein: CASSPTTSGYNEQFF. Here the CDR3 DNA reads TGTGCCAGCTCACCGACGACTAGCGGCTACAATGAGCAGTTCTTC. The entire variable domain, with the rest obtained from reference TRBV18 and TRBJ2-1, is as follows: NAGVMQNPRHLVRRRGQEARLRCSPMKGHSHVYWYRQLPEEGLKFMVYLQKENIIDESGMPKERFSAEFPKEGPSILRIQQVVRGDSAAYFCASSPTTSGYNEQFFGPGTRLTVL.

The chain carries TRBV29-1 and TRBJ1-4; TRBD1 matches 7 bases. In germline, CDR1 is SQVTM, CDR2 ANQGSEA. The V segment lost 5 bases and the J segment 7 bases; nucleotides outside the gene matches: 10. The CDR3 loop spans 14 amino acids. CDR3 protein: CSVSGGGRAEKLFF. Written as DNA, the CDR3 is TGCAGCGTTTCAGGGGGTGGTAGAGCTGAAAAACTGTTTTTT.

The chain couples TRBV30 to TRBJ2-1; tentatively, D is TRBD1 or TRBD2 (6 bases each). The ends were cut back, 3 bases at V and 9 bases at J, with 15 bases in the middle. Germline V CDR1 and CDR2: GTSNPN, SVGIG (reference sequence). This CDR3 comprises 13 residues. The CDR3 DNA reads as TGTGCCTGGAGCCTAGGGGGAGGCGGTGAGCAGTTCTTC. It encodes CAWSLGGGGEQFF.

The rearrangement uses TRBV11-2 and TRBJ2-3; the match to TRBD2 covers 7 bases. This CDR3 is 17 amino acids long. The junction had 6 bases not matched to a gene; V was cut back by 0 bases and J by 0 bases. Germline V gene sequence: CDR1 SGHAT, CDR2 FQNNGV. Here the CDR3 reads CASSLDLGSGSTDTQYF. In nucleotides, the CDR3 is TGTGCCAGCAGCTTAGATCTAGGTAGCGGGAGCACAGATACGCAGTATTTT. The full variable domain, rest sourced from reference TRBV11-2 and TRBJ2-3, is EAGVAQSPRYKIIEKRQSVAFWCNPISGHATLYWYQQILGQGPKLLIQFQNNGVVDDSQLPKDRFSAERLKGVDSTLKIQPAKLEDSAVYLCASSLDLGSGSTDTQYFGPGTRLTVL.

This chain connects TRBV2 to TRBJ1-3; D gene ambiguous. V dropped 2 bases and J dropped 0 bases, with 23 bases sitting between them. In germline, CDR1 is SNHLY, CDR2 FYNNEI. The CDR3 has 20 residues. The CDR3 region is CASSEFNTVNSAYSGNTIYF. CDR3 DNA: TGTGCCAGCAGTGAATTCAACACAGTGAACAGCGCATACTCTGGAAACACCATATATTTT.

The rearrangement links TRBV7-2 to TRBJ1-1; D is perhaps TRBD1 (5 bases). The CDR3 contains 13 residues. In germline, CDR1 is SGHTA, CDR2 FQGNSA. Trimming took off 6 bases at V and 4 bases at J, with 12 bases between the two ends. CDR3 sequence reads: CASSLTGGTEAFF. In DNA, the CDR3 is TGTGCCAGCAGTCTTACGGGGGGCACTGAAGCTTTCTTT.

This chain connects TRBV7-2 to TRBJ2-1; 9 nucleotides align to TRBD2. CDR1 and CDR2 (germline): SGHTA, FQGNSA. This CDR3 has 14 residues. The ends lost 7 bases at V and 1 base at J; junction bases unmatched: 2. The DNA for the CDR3 is TGTGCCAGCAAAAGCGGGGGGTCCTACAATGAGCAGTTCTTC. It codes for CASKSGGSYNEQFF.

This chain links TRBV14 with TRBJ1-1; D is possibly TRBD1 (6 bases). The germline V gene has CDR1 SGHDN and CDR2 FVKESK. The CDR3 is 15 residues long. V lost 0 bases and J 10 bases, leaving 18 bases between the germline ends. In nucleotides, the CDR3 is TGTGCCAGCAGCCAAGAAGACAGGTTTTTTCGTGGAGCTTTCTTT. The encoded protein is CASSQEDRFFRGAFF.

The V and J genes are TRBV18 and TRBJ2-3, with D unclear. Germline CDR1 reads KGHSH; CDR2 reads LQKENI. V was cut by 7 bases and J by 5 bases, with 16 bases left in between. This CDR3 comprises 14 residues. In DNA, the CDR3 is TGTGCCAGCTACCAAAGCACCGTTGGAGATACGCAGTATTTT. Protein product: CASYQSTVGDTQYF.

The chain is built from TRBV14 and TRBJ1-2, with D uncertain. The V end was cut by 0 bases, the J end by 6 bases, with 8 bases between. The CDR3 is 13 residues long. Germline CDR1 and CDR2: SGHDN and FVKESK. DNA for the CDR3: TGTGCCAGCAGCCAAGATCTAACCCATGGCTACACCTTC. It codes for CASSQDLTHGYTF. Based on the CDR3 plus reference TRBV14 and TRBJ1-2, the full variable domain is EAGVTQFPSHSVIEKGQTVTLRCDPISGHDNLYWYRRVMGKEIKFLLHFVKESKQDESGMPNNRFLAERTGGTYSTLKVQPAELEDSGVYFCASSQDLTHGYTFGSGTRLTVV.

The chain uses TRBV25-1 and TRBJ1-1; D gene ambiguous. Trimming pared 2 bases from V and 4 bases from J, leaving 11 bases between. From germline, CDR1 is MGHDK and CDR2 SYGVNS. This CDR3 has 14 amino acids. The CDR3 here is CASSEPGLVTEAFF. In DNA form, the CDR3 reads TGTGCCAGCAGTGAACCCGGTTTGGTCACTGAAGCTTTCTTT.

A single count supports this clone. The chain recombines TRBV7-2 with TRBJ2-5; TRBD2 matches 10 bases. V shed 4 bases and J 5 bases; nucleotides not matched to a gene: 7. The CDR3 runs 15 residues. From germline, CDR1 is SGHTA and CDR2 FQGNSA. In DNA form, the CDR3 reads TGTGCCAGCAGCTCGAGTAGCGGGAGGTGGGAGACCCAGTACTTC. Residues: CASSSSSGRWETQYF. Supplemented by reference TRBV7-2 and TRBJ2-5, the full variable domain reads GAGVSQSPSNKVTEKGKDVELRCDPISGHTALYWYRQSLGQGLEFLIYFQGNSAPDKSGLPSDRFSAERTGGSVSTLTIQRTQQEDSAVYLCASSSSSGRWETQYFGPGTRLLVL.

This clone was observed once. This chain uses TRBV29-1 with TRBJ2-3; D may correspond to TRBD1 or TRBD2 (7 bases each). The CDR3 consists of 14 residues. V was clipped by 7 bases and J by 4 bases, with 18 bases between them. CDR1 is SQVTM, CDR2 ANQGSEA, per germline. CDR3 coding DNA: TGCAGCGGGACTAGTTATCAGGGGGCAGATACGCAGTATTTT. This encodes CSGTSYQGADTQYF.

This sequence joins TRBV10-3 and TRBJ2-1; 13 bases match TRBD2. V lost 4 bases to trimming and J lost 8 bases; unmatched junction nucleotides: 2. Germline values: CDR1 ENHRY, CDR2 SYGVKD. CDR3 length equals 14 residues. DNA for the CDR3: TGTGCCATCAGTGGGACTAGCGGGAGCTATGAGCAGTTCTTC. This sequence encodes CAISGTSGSYEQFF.

This chain joins TRBV19 and TRBJ1-2, with a weak D call TRBD1 (5 bases). The ends were cut back, 8 bases at V and 2 bases at J, with 15 bases in the middle. Germline V gene data show CDR1 as LNHDA and CDR2 as SQIVND (reference sequence). This CDR3 has 14 amino acids. The CDR3 DNA sequence: TGTGCCAGTGCTTCCCACCAGGGCAACTATGGCTACACCTTC. Protein product: CASASHQGNYGYTF.

This clone is a singleton in its sample. This rearrangement joins TRBV6-5 to TRBJ1-4, with no clear D. The V end lost 7 bases, the J end lost 7 bases, and 13 bases lay between the germline ends. This CDR3 is 13 amino acids long. From germline, CDR1 is MNHEY and CDR2 SVGAGI. CDR3: CASTPPGSEKLFF. CDR3 nucleotide sequence: TGTGCCAGCACCCCCCCGGGGAGTGAAAAACTGTTTTTT.